This TCR beta chain was obtained from a study of T-cell reconstitution after alpha-beta-depleted transplantation in children. Preparation of the TCRbeta library used unique molecular identifiers. MiXCR, applied by TCRdb to the PCR reads, yields one record per CDR3 protein. The sample carries a few hundred thousand distinct CDR3 sequences, about a tenth recorded once. There are 12 residues in the CDR3. The V gene lost 6 bases and the J gene lost 8 bases, with 11 bases spanning the gap. Germline V gene lookup returns CDR1 SGHTA and CDR2 FQGNSA. The genes are TRBV7-2 and TRBJ2-1, with D perhaps TRBD1 or TRBD2 (5 bases each). The material sequenced was PBMCs from the stem cell graft donor, taken from the stem cell graft. The receptor's source is a human donor who donated a stem cell graft to a child with acute lymphoblastic leukemia. CDR3 DNA sequence: TGTGCCAGCAGACACCAGGGAGATGAGCAGTTCTTC. It is translated as CASRHQGDEQFF.